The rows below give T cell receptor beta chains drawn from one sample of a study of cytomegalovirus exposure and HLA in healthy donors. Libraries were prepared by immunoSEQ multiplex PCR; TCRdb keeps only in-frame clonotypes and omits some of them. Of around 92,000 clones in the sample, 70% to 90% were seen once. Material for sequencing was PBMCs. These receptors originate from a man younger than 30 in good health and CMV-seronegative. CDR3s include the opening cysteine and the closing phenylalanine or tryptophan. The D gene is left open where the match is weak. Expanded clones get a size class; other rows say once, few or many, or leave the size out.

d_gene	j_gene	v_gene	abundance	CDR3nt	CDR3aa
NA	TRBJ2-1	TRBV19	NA	TGTGCCAGTAGTATAGAACACCACAATGAGCAGTTCTTC	CASSIEHHNEQFF
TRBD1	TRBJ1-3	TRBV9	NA	TGTGCCAGCAGCGCGACAGGGTACGGAAACACCATATATTTT	CASSATGYGNTIYF
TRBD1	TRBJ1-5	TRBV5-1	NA	TGCGCCAGCAGCCTGACAGGGGGGGGCTACAATCAGCCCCAGCATTTT	CASSLTGGGYNQPQHF
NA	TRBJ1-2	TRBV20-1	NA	TGCAGTGCTGTCCCGAACTATGGCTACACCTTC	CSAVPNYGYTF
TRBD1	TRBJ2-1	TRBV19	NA	TGTGCCAGTAGTATACAACAGGGGAATAATGAGCAGTTCTTC	CASSIQQGNNEQFF
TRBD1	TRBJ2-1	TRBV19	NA	TGTGCCAGTAGACCCGGGACAGGGTCCTACAATGAGCAGTTCTTC	CASRPGTGSYNEQFF
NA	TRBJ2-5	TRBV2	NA	TGTGCCAGCAGTGCCACCCCCGGCAGCGGAGAGACCCAGTACTTC	CASSATPGSGETQYF
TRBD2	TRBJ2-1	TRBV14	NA	TGTGCCAGCAGCCAACAGCGGGGGGGGTCTGGTGAGCAGTTCTTC	CASSQQRGGSGEQFF
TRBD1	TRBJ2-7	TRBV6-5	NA	TGTGCCAGCAGTTCTCCTTACCGGGACAGGGTCCACGAGCAGTACTTC	CASSSPYRDRVHEQYF
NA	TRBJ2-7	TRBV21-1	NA	TGTGCCAGCAGCAAGAGGGAGGGACCCTACGAGCAGTACTTC	CASSKREGPYEQYF
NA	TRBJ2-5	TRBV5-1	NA	TGCGCCAGCAGCTTTCTACCTCAAGAGACCCAGTACTTC	CASSFLPQETQYF
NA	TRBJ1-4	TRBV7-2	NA	TGTGCCAGCAGCTTAGGGCCGGGACTTAATGAAAAACTGTTTTTT	CASSLGPGLNEKLFF
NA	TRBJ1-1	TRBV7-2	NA	TGTGCCAGCAGCTTAGTCCCCACAGGGTCCGTGAACACTGAAGCTTTCTTT	CASSLVPTGSVNTEAFF
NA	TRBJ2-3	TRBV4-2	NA	TGTGCCAGCAGCCAAGATCCGCGGGGATCCTCTAGCACAGATACGCAGTATTTT	CASSQDPRGSSSTDTQYF
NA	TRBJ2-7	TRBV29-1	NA	TGCAGCGTGAGGGGCGGGACAGACTCCTACGAGCAGTACTTC	CSVRGGTDSYEQYF
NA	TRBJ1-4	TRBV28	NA	TGTGCCAGCAGTGACCCCCGGGGGAAGGCATGGGAAAAACTGTTTTTT	CASSDPRGKAWEKLFF
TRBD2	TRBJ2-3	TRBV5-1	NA	TGCGCCAGCAGCTCCGGGACTAGCGGGGGGGCCGTGGCAGATACGCAGTATTTT	CASSSGTSGGAVADTQYF
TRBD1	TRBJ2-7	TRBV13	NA	TGTGCCAGCAGCTTGGACAGGCTAGGGTACGAGCAGTACTTC	CASSLDRLGYEQYF
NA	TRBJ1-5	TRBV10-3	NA	TGTGCCATCAGTGAGGGCGGTCAGCCCCAGCATTTT	CAISEGGQPQHF
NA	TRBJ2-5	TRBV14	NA	TGTGCCAGCAGCCAAGTTAGAAAGACCCAGTACTTC	CASSQVRKTQYF
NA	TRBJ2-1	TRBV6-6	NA	TGTGCCACCCTACTAGCCTTCAACAATGAGCAGTTCTTC	CATLLAFNNEQFF
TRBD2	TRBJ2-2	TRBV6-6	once	TGTGCCAGCAGTCAGCGGGGGGGGTTGGACGGGGAGCTGTTTTTT	CASSQRGGLDGELFF
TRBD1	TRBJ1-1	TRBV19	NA	TGTGCCAGTAGTGGTGCAGGGGGCCTAATTCGGAGAGGCACTGAAGCTTTCTTT	CASSGAGGLIRRGTEAFF
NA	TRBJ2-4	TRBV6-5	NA	TGTGCCAGCAGCCCCGGGATTCAAAACATTCAGTACTTC	CASSPGIQNIQYF
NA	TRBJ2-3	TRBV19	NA	TGTGCCAGTAGTAGGCCGGGGAGGAGGAGTGGAGATACGCAGTATTTT	CASSRPGRRSGDTQYF
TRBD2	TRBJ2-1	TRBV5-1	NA	TGCGCCAGCAGCTTGTCACTAGCGGGGGGCCTGGTGAATGAGCAGTTCTTC	CASSLSLAGGLVNEQFF
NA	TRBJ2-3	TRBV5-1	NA	TGCGCCAGCAGGGATACTAGTGGCAGCACAGATACGCAGTATTTT	CASRDTSGSTDTQYF
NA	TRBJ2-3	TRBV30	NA	TGTGCCTGGAGAATGGGGGGAACGCAGTATTTT	CAWRMGGTQYF
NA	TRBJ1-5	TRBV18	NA	TGTGCCAGCTCACCACCCGGGACACGTAATCAGCCCCAGCATTTT	CASSPPGTRNQPQHF
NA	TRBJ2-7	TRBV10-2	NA	TGCGCCAGCAGTGGGGAGGCACAGGGGTTCTACGAGCAGTACTTC	CASSGEAQGFYEQYF
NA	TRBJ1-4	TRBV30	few	TGTGCCTGGAGTGTACGGCGGGTAGAAAAACTGTTTTTT	CAWSVRRVEKLFF
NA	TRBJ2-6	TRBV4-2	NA	TGTGCCAGCAGCCAAGCCGCGGGGGCGGGGGGGGCCAACGTCCTGACTTTC	CASSQAAGAGGANVLTF
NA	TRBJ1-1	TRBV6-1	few	TGTGCCAGCAGTGCGTGGGGCGCTGAAGCTTTCTTT	CASSAWGAEAFF
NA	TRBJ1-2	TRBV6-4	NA	TGTGCCAGCAGCCACGATGCAGGGGACTATGGCTACACCTTC	CASSHDAGDYGYTF
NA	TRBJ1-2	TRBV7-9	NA	TGTGCCAGCAGCTTAGGGCAGGCTCCCCCCCGTGGCTACACCTTC	CASSLGQAPPRGYTF
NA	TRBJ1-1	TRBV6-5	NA	TGTGCCGGCTCCCAACAGGGAAGGGGAAGGACTGAAGCTTTCTTT	CAGSQQGRGRTEAFF
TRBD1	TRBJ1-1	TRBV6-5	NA	TGTGCCAGCAGGTCGGGACAGGGCACTGAAGCTTTCTTT	CASRSGQGTEAFF
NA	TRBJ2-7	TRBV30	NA	TGTGCCTGGAGTACAGGGAACTCCTACGAGCAGTACTTC	CAWSTGNSYEQYF
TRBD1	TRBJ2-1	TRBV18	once	TGTGCCAGCTCAACGTCAGGGGGCTCCTACAATGAGCAGTTCTTC	CASSTSGGSYNEQFF
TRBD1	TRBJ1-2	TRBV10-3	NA	TGTGCCATCAGGAAAACGGACAGGGAGATCGTCCAAGGTGGCTACACCTTC	CAIRKTDREIVQGGYTF